This T cell receptor beta chain was recorded in a study of T cell repertoires in cytomegalovirus infection. In the study overall: It was recently identified HLA-C-restricted and well-studied HLA-B-restricted CMV epitopes that the study used. Indications of both CMV infection and matching HLA type were provided by public TCR beta signatures. Study-wide points: Individuals carrying CMV plus the relevant HLA were identified by cumulative frequency of public TCR beta families. Dominating the ex vivo response were TCR beta clonotypes that were CMV-specific and HLA-C-restricted.

Concerning this clonotype itself: Its antigen is still unknown.

The CDR3 consists of 15 residues. Germline V gives CDR1 SNHLY, CDR2 FYNNEI. With V trimmed by 3 bases and J by 7 bases, 10 bases remained unmatched. MiXCR, applied by TCRdb to the reads, yields one record per CDR3 protein. Found here are a few hundred thousand distinct CDR3 sequences, about 42% of them singletons; the top ten hold about 39%. The source is a human donor in good health (CMV status not recorded). Some clones in this sample may be carry-over from other donors' samples. This rearrangement joins TRBV2 to TRBJ2-7; 9 nucleotides agree with TRBD2. Sequencing was performed on cultured PBMCs, taken from culture after CMV antigen stimulation. For the CDR3, the DNA is TGTGCCAGCAGTGATTCGGCTAGCGGGGCCAGGGAGCAGTACTTC. It encodes CASSDSASGAREQYF.